This TCR beta chain was sequenced for a study of T cells in Graves' hyperthyroidism and ophthalmopathy. On the basis of clinical symptoms, serum thyroxine and TRAb, thyroid ultrasound and orbital computed tomography, diagnoses were made. The CDR3 has 15 residues. Per the germline V gene, CDR1 is SEHNR and CDR2 is FQNEAQ (reference sequence). Trimming at V came to 3 bases and at J to 4 bases, leaving 8 bases not matched to a gene. This clonotype appeared many times. Researchers took RNA transcripts and amplified the TCR beta CDR3 regions from them. A first-round RT-PCR of the TCR CDR3 used the HTBI primer set. TCRdb analysed the multiplex PCR reads with MiXCR anew, one entry per CDR3 protein. The sample holds 300,000 to 350,000 distinct CDR3 sequences; under 25% are singletons and the top ten take roughly 52%.

This receptor was taken from a woman aged 50 to 60 with Graves' hyperthyroidism. Sequenced material: blood. The V and J genes are TRBV7-9 and TRBJ1-1, with 7 bases fitting TRBD1. This chain's CDR3 is CASSFSTSGGTEAFF. DNA of the CDR3: TGTGCCAGCAGCTTTTCCACCTCAGGGGGCACTGAAGCTTTCTTT.